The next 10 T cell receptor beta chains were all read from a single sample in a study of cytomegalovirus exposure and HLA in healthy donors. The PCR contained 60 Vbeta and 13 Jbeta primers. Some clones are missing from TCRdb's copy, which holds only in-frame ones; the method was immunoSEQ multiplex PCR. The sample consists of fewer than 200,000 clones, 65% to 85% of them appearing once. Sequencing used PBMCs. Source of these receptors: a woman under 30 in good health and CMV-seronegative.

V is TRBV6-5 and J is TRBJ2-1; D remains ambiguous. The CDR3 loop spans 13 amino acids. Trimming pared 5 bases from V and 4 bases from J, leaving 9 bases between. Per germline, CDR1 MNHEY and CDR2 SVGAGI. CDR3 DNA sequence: TGTGCCAGCAGTGGAAGAGGTTACAATGAGCAGTTCTTC. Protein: CASSGRGYNEQFF.

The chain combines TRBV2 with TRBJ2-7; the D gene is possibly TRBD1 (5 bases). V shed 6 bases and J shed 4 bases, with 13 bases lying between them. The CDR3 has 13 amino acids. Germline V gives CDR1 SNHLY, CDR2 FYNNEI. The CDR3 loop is CASSVLRVYEQYF. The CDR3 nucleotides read TGTGCCAGCAGCGTTCTCAGGGTGTACGAGCAGTACTTC.

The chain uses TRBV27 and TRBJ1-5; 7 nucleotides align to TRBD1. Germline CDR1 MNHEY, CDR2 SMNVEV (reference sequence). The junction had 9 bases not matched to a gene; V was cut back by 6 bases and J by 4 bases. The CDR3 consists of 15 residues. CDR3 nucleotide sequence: TGTGCCAGCAGCTCCCCCGGGACAGCTAATCAGCCCCAGCATTTT. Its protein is CASSSPGTANQPQHF.

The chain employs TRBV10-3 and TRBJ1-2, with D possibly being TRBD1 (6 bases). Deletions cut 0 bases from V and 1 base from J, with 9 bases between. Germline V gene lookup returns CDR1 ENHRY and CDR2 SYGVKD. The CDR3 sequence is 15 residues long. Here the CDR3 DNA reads TGTGCCATCAGTGAGTCACCAGGGGTTAACTATGGCTACACCTTC. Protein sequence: CAISESPGVNYGYTF.

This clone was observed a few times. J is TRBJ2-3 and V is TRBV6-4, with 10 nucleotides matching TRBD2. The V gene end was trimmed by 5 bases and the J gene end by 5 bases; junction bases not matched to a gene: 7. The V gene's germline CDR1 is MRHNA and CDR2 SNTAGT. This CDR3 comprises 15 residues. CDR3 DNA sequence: TGTGCCAGCAGTAGGCTAGCGGGAGAGATAGATACGCAGTATTTT. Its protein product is CASSRLAGEIDTQYF.

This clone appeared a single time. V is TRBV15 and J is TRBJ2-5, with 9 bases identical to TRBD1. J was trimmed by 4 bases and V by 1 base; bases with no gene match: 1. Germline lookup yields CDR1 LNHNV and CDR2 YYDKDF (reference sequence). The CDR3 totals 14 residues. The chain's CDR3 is CATSRGDRAETQYF. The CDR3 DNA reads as TGTGCCACCAGCAGAGGGGACAGGGCAGAGACCCAGTACTTC.

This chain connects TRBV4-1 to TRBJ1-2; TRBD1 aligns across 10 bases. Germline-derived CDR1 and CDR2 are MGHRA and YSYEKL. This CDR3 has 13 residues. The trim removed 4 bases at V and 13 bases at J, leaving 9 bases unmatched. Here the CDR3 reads CASSRISGQGCTF. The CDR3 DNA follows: TGCGCCAGCAGCCGGATATCGGGACAGGGGTGCACCTTC.

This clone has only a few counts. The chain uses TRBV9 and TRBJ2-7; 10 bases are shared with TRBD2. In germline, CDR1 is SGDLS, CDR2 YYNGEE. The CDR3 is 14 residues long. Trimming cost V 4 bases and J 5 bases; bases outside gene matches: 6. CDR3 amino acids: CASSPSGRVNEQYF. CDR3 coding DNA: TGTGCCAGCAGCCCAAGCGGGAGGGTAAACGAGCAGTACTTC.

CDR3 DNA: TGTGCCAGCAGCTTAATGGGTCTATCGGGACTCTCTGGTGAGCAGTTCTTC. Its translation: CASSLMGLSGLSGEQFF. V is TRBV7-3 and J is TRBJ2-1; TRBD2 is a possible D gene (6 bases). The V end lost 1 base, the J end lost 9 bases, and 22 bases lay between the germline ends. CDR3 length: 17 residues. Germline CDR1 and CDR2: SGHTA and FQGTGA. Looking up the rest from reference TRBV7-3 and TRBJ2-1 gives the full variable domain: GAGVSQTPSNKVTEKGKYVELRCDPISGHTALYWYRQSLGQGPEFLIYFQGTGAADDSGLPNDRFFAVRPEGSVSTLKIQRTERGDSAVYLCASSLMGLSGLSGEQFFGPGTRLTVL.

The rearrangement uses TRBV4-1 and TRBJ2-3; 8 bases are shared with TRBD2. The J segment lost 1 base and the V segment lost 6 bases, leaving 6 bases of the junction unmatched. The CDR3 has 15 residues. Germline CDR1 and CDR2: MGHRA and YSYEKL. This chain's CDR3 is CASSYLTSGTDTQYF. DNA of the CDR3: TGCGCCAGCAGTTACCTGACTAGCGGCACAGATACGCAGTATTTT.